The 29 T cell receptor beta chains below all came from one sample that was sequenced in a study of blood T cell repertoires in COVID-19. Method: immunoSEQ multiplex PCR; TCRdb's copy keeps in-frame clones and lacks some. The data show about 270,000 clones, around 87% seen once. Sequencing input: peripheral blood. These TCRs come from a woman aged 45-60 years with acute or convalescent COVID-19.

The CDR3 bases are TGTGCCAGCAGCCGACAGGGGGCTAACTATGGCTACACCTTC. Translated, it gives CASSRQGANYGYTF. The chain employs TRBV7-6 and TRBJ1-2; 9 bases line up with TRBD1. This CDR3 spans 14 amino acids. The V gene end was trimmed by 5 bases and the J gene end by 0 bases; junction bases not matched to a gene: 1. The germline CDR1 and CDR2 sequences are SGHVS and FNYEAQ. The whole variable domain, remainder taken from reference TRBV7-6 and TRBJ1-2, is GAGVSQSPRYKVTKRGQDVALRCDPISGHVSLYWYRQALGQGPEFLTYFNYEAQQDKSGLPNDRFSAERPEGSISTLTIQRTEQRDSAMYRCASSRQGANYGYTFGSGTRLTVV.

The chain carries TRBV10-1 and TRBJ1-2; weak D call: TRBD1 (5 bases). Trimming left V 2 bases short and J 5 bases short, with 21 bases between. This CDR3 contains 17 residues. Germline CDR1 reads WNHNN; CDR2 reads SYGVQD (reference sequence). As DNA, the CDR3 is TGCGCCAGCAGTGAGCCGATAGCGGAAGGGGAACTATATGGCTACACCTTC. Its translation: CASSEPIAEGELYGYTF.

V usage is TRBV18 and J usage is TRBJ1-1; TRBD1 agrees at 7 bases. The trim removed 0 bases at V and 0 bases at J, leaving 1 base unmatched. The germline V gene encodes CDR1 KGHSH and CDR2 LQKENI. The CDR3 is made up of 15 amino acids. CDR3 DNA: TGTGCCAGCTCACCACCGACAGGGATGAACACTGAAGCTTTCTTT. It codes for CASSPPTGMNTEAFF. The full variable domain, its missing parts supplied by reference TRBV18 and TRBJ1-1, is NAGVMQNPRHLVRRRGQEARLRCSPMKGHSHVYWYRQLPEEGLKFMVYLQKENIIDESGMPKERFSAEFPKEGPSILRIQQVVRGDSAAYFCASSPPTGMNTEAFFGQGTRLTVV.

The rearrangement joins TRBV30 to TRBJ2-1, with 11 positions matching TRBD2. CDR1 GTSNPN and CDR2 SVGIG come from the germline V gene (reference sequence). V was clipped by 7 bases and J by 5 bases; unmatched bases: 10. CDR3 length equals 15 residues. The CDR3 coding sequence is TGTGCCTCAATTCTACCGGGACTAGCGGACAATGAGCAGTTCTTC. Residues: CASILPGLADNEQFF.

The V gene is TRBV6-9, the J gene TRBJ2-2; D gene ambiguous. Trimming took 5 bases from V and 7 from J, leaving 23 bases between them. The CDR3 covers 17 residues. Germline-derived CDR1 and CDR2 are MNHGY and SVAAGI. The CDR3 reads CASSPTDSGSSGGELFF. CDR3 sequence (DNA): TGTGCCAGCAGTCCCACCGACTCTGGTTCTTCGGGCGGGGAGCTGTTTTTT.

This clone was recorded once. The gene calls are TRBV7-2 and TRBJ2-1; 10 bases fit TRBD2. The germline gives CDR1 SGHTA, CDR2 FQGNSA. The CDR3 has 17 residues. Unmatched junction bases numbered 3, after V lost 0 bases and J lost 1 base. The CDR3 loop is CASSLAPSGRSYNEQFF. The CDR3 DNA reads TGTGCCAGCAGCTTAGCGCCTAGCGGGAGATCCTACAATGAGCAGTTCTTC.

The CDR3 spells CASSLARLAVYNEQFF. CDR3 nucleotides: TGTGCCAGCAGCTTAGCGCGTCTAGCGGTGTACAATGAGCAGTTCTTC. The V gene is TRBV7-8, the J gene TRBJ2-1, with 7 bases identical to TRBD2. The CDR3 runs 16 residues. Per the germline V gene, CDR1 is SGHVS and CDR2 is FQNEAQ. The trim removed 0 bases at V and 4 bases at J, leaving 6 bases unmatched.

This clone turned up a few times. This sequence joins TRBV3-1 (or the pseudogene TRBV3-2) and TRBJ2-1, with D possibly matching TRBD2 (5 bases). Germline lookup yields CDR1 LGHDT and CDR2 YNNKEL (reference sequence). This CDR3 has 12 amino acids. V was shortened by 4 bases and J by 8 bases, with 9 bases between the two germline ends. The CDR3 region is CASSLLEDEQFF. The CDR3 DNA reads as TGTGCCAGCAGCCTCCTGGAGGATGAGCAGTTCTTC.

The V and J genes are TRBV6-5 and TRBJ1-5; tentatively, D is TRBD1 (6 bases). Trimming removed 7 bases at V and 1 base at J, with 11 bases between. The germline V gene has CDR1 MNHEY and CDR2 SVGAGI. The CDR3 has 14 residues. CDR3 residues: CASTEGQSNQPQHF. In nucleotides, the CDR3 is TGTGCCAGCACCGAAGGACAGAGCAATCAGCCCCAGCATTTT.

The V and J genes are TRBV6-4 and TRBJ2-7; 7 bases line up with TRBD1. The V gene end was trimmed by 2 bases and the J gene end by 0 bases; junction bases not matched to a gene: 7. Germline CDR1 MRHNA, CDR2 SNTAGT. This CDR3 contains 16 residues. CDR3 sequence: CASSDPRWDSSYEQYF. CDR3 nucleotides: TGTGCCAGCAGTGACCCAAGATGGGACAGCTCCTACGAGCAGTACTTC.

The CDR3, as DNA: TGCAGCGTTGGGGGACAGAGCAATCAGCCCCAGCATTTT. It translates to CSVGGQSNQPQHF. J is TRBJ1-5 and V is TRBV29-1; 7 nucleotides line up with TRBD1. Germline CDR1 reads SQVTM; CDR2 reads ANQGSEA. V trimming: 4 bases; J trimming: 1 base; junction bases outside the gene matches: 1. This CDR3 has 13 residues.

The chain uses TRBV6-5 and TRBJ2-3; D unclear. V lost 2 bases to trimming and J lost 0 bases, with 6 bases between them. Germline CDR1 is MNHEY and CDR2 is SVGAGI. The CDR3 is made up of 14 amino acids. The CDR3, as DNA: TGTGCCAGCAGTTACCTAAGAAGCACAGATACGCAGTATTTT. Translation: CASSYLRSTDTQYF.

V gene TRBV3-1 (or the pseudogene TRBV3-2) combines with J gene TRBJ2-7, with TRBD2 matching 9 bases. The germline V gene has CDR1 LGHDT and CDR2 YNNKEL (reference sequence). The junction had 17 bases not matched to a gene; V was cut back by 2 bases and J by 3 bases. CDR3 length: 19 amino acids. The CDR3 DNA is TGTGCCAGCAGCCAACACGCAGAGGCCTTAGCGGGAGTAGTCTACGAGCAGTACTTC. As protein: CASSQHAEALAGVVYEQYF.

This clone was seen only a few times. The V and J genes are TRBV11-2 and TRBJ1-1; TRBD1 might be the D (6 bases). The CDR3 contains 15 residues. The V and J ends lost 1 base and 1 base respectively, with 10 bases between them. CDR1 and CDR2 from the germline V gene are SGHAT and FQNNGV. CDR3 region: CASSLVLGGNTEAFF. Written as DNA, the CDR3 is TGTGCCAGCAGCTTAGTGCTAGGGGGGAACACTGAAGCTTTCTTT.

This chain connects TRBV18 to TRBJ1-2, with no clear D. The V gene's germline CDR1 is KGHSH and CDR2 LQKENI. Trimming stripped 1 base from V and 4 bases from J, with 13 bases between. CDR3 length: 15 amino acids. CDR3 bases: TGTGCCAGCTCACCACTAACAGCTACTCCCTATGGCTACACCTTC. This codes for CASSPLTATPYGYTF.

The V call is TRBV5-1, the J call TRBJ2-7; TRBD1 matches at 7 bases. V was clipped by 3 bases and J by 4 bases; unmatched bases: 10. This CDR3 has 15 residues. Germline-derived CDR1 and CDR2 are SGHRS and YFSETQ. The CDR3: CASSSTGTRGYEQYF. CDR3 sequence (DNA): TGCGCCAGCAGCTCGACAGGGACAAGGGGGTACGAGCAGTACTTC.

This sequence joins TRBV2 and TRBJ1-5; 9 bases align to TRBD1. This CDR3 has 15 amino acids. Looked up from germline, CDR1 is SNHLY and CDR2 is FYNNEI. V trimming: 6 bases; J trimming: 2 bases; junction bases outside the gene matches: 5. The CDR3: CASRARTGGNQPQHF. DNA of the CDR3: TGTGCCAGCAGGGCCCGGACAGGGGGCAATCAGCCCCAGCATTTT. The full variable domain, in which reference TRBV2 and TRBJ1-5 provide the parts outside the CDR3, is EPEVTQTPSHQVTQMGQEVILRCVPISNHLYFYWYRQILGQKVEFLVSFYNNEISEKSEIFDDQFSVERPDGSNFTLKIRSTKLEDSAMYFCASRARTGGNQPQHFGDGTRLSIL.

V and J are TRBV28 and TRBJ1-1; 7 nucleotides match TRBD1. V shed 6 bases and J 2 bases; nucleotides not matched to a gene: 15. The germline CDR1 and CDR2 sequences are MDHEN and SYDVKM. This CDR3 has 17 amino acids. The CDR3 here is CASSQGTARISNTEAFF. The CDR3 coding sequence is TGTGCCAGCAGCCAAGGGACAGCTCGGATAAGCAACACTGAAGCTTTCTTT.

The chain recombines TRBV5-6 with TRBJ2-3; 10 nucleotides align to TRBD2. Losses at the gene ends were 2 bases for V and 2 bases for J; bases not matched to a gene: 14. Germline CDR1 reads SGHDT; CDR2 reads YYEEEE. The CDR3 is 19 amino acids. Written as DNA, the CDR3 is TGTGCCAGCAGCTTCCCAGCGGGAGGGCTTTCGCGATTCACAGATACGCAGTATTTT. It encodes CASSFPAGGLSRFTDTQYF.

This chain links TRBV6-6 with TRBJ2-1, with TRBD2 as a possible D gene (6 bases). Trimming pared 5 bases from V and 1 base from J, leaving 12 bases between. The CDR3 totals 15 residues. CDR1 is MNHNY and CDR2 is SVGAGI in the germline V gene (reference sequence). CDR3 residues: CASSPRDWSYNEQFF. The CDR3 DNA reads as TGTGCCAGCAGTCCCCGGGACTGGTCCTACAATGAGCAGTTCTTC.

This clone was seen a single time. This rearrangement joins TRBV19 to TRBJ2-7; a weak D match, TRBD2 (5 bases). Germline CDR1 and CDR2: LNHDA and SQIVND (reference sequence). V lost 1 base to trimming and J lost 3 bases, with 13 bases between them. The CDR3 spans 15 residues. The CDR3 DNA follows: TGTGCCAGTAGTATAGGAAGCGGCGGTTACTACGAGCAGTACTTC. It yields the protein CASSIGSGGYYEQYF.

The chain employs TRBV18 and TRBJ1-5; 7 bases match TRBD1. Trimming cost V 3 bases and J 2 bases; bases outside gene matches: 4. This CDR3 is 15 amino acids long. Germline CDR1 is KGHSH and CDR2 is LQKENI. This CDR3 reads CASSPDRLGNQPQHF. DNA for the CDR3: TGTGCCAGCTCACCGGACAGGTTGGGCAATCAGCCCCAGCATTTT.

In this sample, this clone turned up once. The chain employs TRBV19 and TRBJ1-4, with a possible D match to TRBD1 (5 bases). There are 14 residues in the CDR3. Germline V lookup: CDR1 LNHDA, CDR2 SQIVND (reference sequence). The V end lost 11 bases, the J end lost 4 bases, and 17 bases lay between the germline ends. The CDR3 bases are TGTGCCTCCTCGATCTCAGGGCTTAATGAAAAACTGTTTTTT. This encodes CASSISGLNEKLFF.

V usage is TRBV6-5 and J usage is TRBJ2-5; D is undetermined. V was cut by 5 bases and J by 1 base, with 8 bases left in between. The germline gives CDR1 MNHEY, CDR2 SVGAGI. This CDR3 spans 13 amino acids. CDR3 in DNA: TGTGCCAGCAGTCTCCGTGTCCAAGAGACCCAGTACTTC. Translated: CASSLRVQETQYF.

On this clone itself: The junction departs from the called germline gene at one end, perhaps through a read error. This chain connects TRBV12-3 or TRBV12-4 to TRBJ2-7; 10 bases match TRBD1. The CDR3 spans 11 residues. The CDR3 DNA sequence: TGTGCCAGCAGTCCGGGACAGGGGATGAACTTC. Residues: CASSPGQGMNF.

The chain links TRBV3-1 (or the pseudogene TRBV3-2) to TRBJ2-3, with TRBD1 matching over 7 bases. The CDR3 consists of 15 residues. With 5 bases clipped from V and 6 bases from J, the junction kept 11 bases outside the gene matches. Germline assignment: CDR1 LGHDT and CDR2 YNNKEL (reference sequence). CDR3 in DNA: TGTGCCAGCAGCTTCGGGACAGCCCTTGCGGATACGCAGTATTTT. This gives the protein CASSFGTALADTQYF.

The chain employs TRBV12-2 and TRBJ2-7; the D segment call TRBD2 is taken from the table without a DNA check. TRBV12-2 is shown as a pseudogene. CDR3 length equals 16 residues. DNA of the CDR3: TGTGCAAGTCGCTTAGCCGGGACTAGACCGTTCTACGAGCAGTACTTC. Translating it yields CASRLAGTRPFYEQYF.

J is TRBJ1-3 and V is TRBV4-1; 7 bases are shared with TRBD1. CDR3 length: 16 amino acids. Unmatched junction bases numbered 8, after V lost 4 bases and J lost 2 bases. Germline CDR1 reads MGHRA; CDR2 reads YSYEKL. This CDR3 is CASSLRDSSPGNTIYF. The DNA for the CDR3 is TGCGCCAGCAGCCTACGGGACAGCTCACCTGGAAACACCATATATTTT.

V is TRBV14 and J is TRBJ2-1, with D possibly being TRBD2 (6 bases). Germline V CDR1 and CDR2: SGHDN, FVKESK. The CDR3 is 13 residues long. The V end lost 3 bases, the J end lost 3 bases, and 6 bases lay between the germline ends. CDR3 protein: CASSQRGYNEQFF. In DNA, the CDR3 is TGTGCCAGCAGCCAGCGGGGCTACAATGAGCAGTTCTTC.